This TCR beta chain comes out of a study of cytomegalovirus exposure and HLA in healthy donors. Study-level background: A data release that came early held 80 million or so unique TCRs from HLA-typed donors.

CDR1 is SQVTM, CDR2 ANQGSEA, per germline. The V and J ends lost 3 bases and 0 bases, in that order; junction bases with no gene match: 17. The CDR3 is 20 amino acids. The PCR had 60 Vbeta and 13 Jbeta primers. This table comes from immunoSEQ multiplex PCR, and its TCRdb copy is limited to in-frame clones, with some not included. The sample lists fewer than 200,000 clones, approximately 72% seen once, with under 2.5% in the top ten. This clone has only a few counts. The TCR was taken from a female donor in good health and CMV-seronegative. The sample consisted of PBMCs. This sequence joins TRBV29-1 and TRBJ2-3, with 11 bases that match TRBD2. CDR3 residues: CSVEWPGGSGRAVSTDTQYF. DNA of the CDR3: TGCAGCGTTGAGTGGCCGGGGGGTAGCGGGAGGGCCGTGAGCACAGATACGCAGTATTTT.